What follows are 10 T cell receptor beta chains derived from one specimen sequenced in a study of blood T cell repertoires in COVID-19. Some clones are missing from TCRdb's copy, which holds only in-frame ones; the method was immunoSEQ multiplex PCR. In the table there are around 230,000 clones, around 85% of which are singletons. Sequenced input: PBMCs or T cells enriched from blood (not recorded which). The receptors here all came from a woman between 40 and 55 years old with acute COVID-19.

The rearrangement joins TRBV19 to TRBJ2-3; 7 nucleotides line up with TRBD2. CDR1 and CDR2 (germline): LNHDA, SQIVND (reference sequence). Unmatched junction bases numbered 23, after V lost 5 bases and J lost 0 bases. The CDR3 spans 21 residues. The CDR3 DNA follows: TGTGCCAGTAGTCCAAGGACCCAGAACGAAGCTAGCGGAGGAAGCACAGATACGCAGTATTTT. Its translation: CASSPRTQNEASGGSTDTQYF.

In regard to this clone: A read error may account for a junction end that differs from germline. The J gene is TRBJ2-1, the V gene TRBV7-7, with 10 bases fitting TRBD1. CDR1 SSHAT and CDR2 FNYEAQ come from the germline V gene (reference sequence). CDR3 length: 17 amino acids. CDR3 sequence: CASSALIRGTGVNEQFF. CDR3 nucleotides: TGTGCTAGCAGCGCATTAATAAGGGGGACAGGGGTCAATGAGCAGTTCTTC.

The chain has TRBV27 and TRBJ2-2; 7 bases map to TRBD1. After removal of 3 bases from V and 2 bases from J, the junction contained 3 bases not matched to a gene. The CDR3 length is 15 residues. Looked up from germline, CDR1 is MNHEY and CDR2 is SMNVEV (reference sequence). CDR3 bases: TGTGCCAGCAGTTTCCACAGGGGAAACACCGGGGAGCTGTTTTTT. The encoded protein is CASSFHRGNTGELFF.

The chain couples TRBV11-3 to TRBJ1-4; TRBD1 is a possible D gene (5 bases). From germline, CDR1 is SGHNT and CDR2 YENEEA. CDR3 size: 13 residues. V was shortened by 5 bases and J by 4 bases, with 8 bases between the two germline ends. CDR3 loop: CASSIDSNEKLFF. The CDR3 DNA reads as TGTGCCAGCAGCATCGACAGTAATGAAAAACTGTTTTTT.

The rearrangement links TRBV5-4 to TRBJ2-3, with TRBD2 matching over 9 bases. This CDR3 is built from 15 residues. Trimming took 4 bases from V and 0 from J; bases not matched to a gene: 3. Germline V CDR1 and CDR2: SGHNT, YYREEE (reference sequence). The CDR3: CASSIAGVSTDTQYF. The CDR3, as DNA: TGTGCCAGCAGCATAGCGGGAGTTAGCACAGATACGCAGTATTTT.

The CDR3 reads CASSRDRSGSETQYF. CDR3 sequence (DNA): TGTGCCAGCAGCCGAGACCGCAGCGGGAGCGAGACCCAGTACTTC. V and J are TRBV3-1 (or the pseudogene TRBV3-2) and TRBJ2-5; 8 bases align to TRBD2. The J segment lost 5 bases and the V segment lost 4 bases, leaving 9 bases of the junction unmatched. This CDR3 spans 15 amino acids. Germline lookup yields CDR1 LGHDT and CDR2 YNNKEL (reference sequence).

This clone has just one count. The chain has TRBV10-3 and TRBJ1-5, with D unresolved. Germline CDR1 is ENHRY and CDR2 is SYGVKD. The CDR3 contains 15 residues. V lost 6 bases, J lost 0 bases, and 12 bases lay in between. Here the CDR3 reads CAIRDQVSSNQPQHF. The DNA of the CDR3 is TGTGCCATCAGAGACCAGGTTTCTAGCAATCAGCCCCAGCATTTT.

The genes are TRBV15 and TRBJ1-4, with 9 nucleotides matching TRBD1. V was clipped by 0 bases and J by 10 bases; unmatched bases: 3. Germline values: CDR1 LNHNV, CDR2 YYDKDF (reference sequence). The CDR3 has 14 residues. CDR3: CATSRDTGGRKLFF. In nucleotides, the CDR3 is TGTGCCACCAGCAGAGATACAGGGGGCAGAAAACTGTTTTTT.

This chain connects TRBV4-2 to TRBJ2-7; 7 nucleotides match TRBD1. V gave up 3 bases and J gave up 1 base; unmatched junction bases: 9. Germline CDR1 reads LGHNA; CDR2 reads YNFKEQ. This CDR3 region has 16 residues. CDR3 amino acids: CASSHRQGTGSYEQYF. In nucleotides, the CDR3 is TGTGCCAGCAGCCACAGACAGGGAACAGGATCCTACGAGCAGTACTTC.

The V gene is TRBV2, the J gene TRBJ2-1; D remains ambiguous. V was clipped by 4 bases and J by 0 bases, with 10 bases between them. CDR1 and CDR2 from the germline V gene are SNHLY and FYNNEI. The CDR3 runs 15 residues. CDR3 in amino acids: CASSALPSSYNEQFF. CDR3 in DNA: TGTGCCAGCAGTGCACTACCGAGCTCCTACAATGAGCAGTTCTTC.